This T cell receptor (beta chain) stems from a study of cytomegalovirus exposure and HLA in healthy donors. Findings of the study overall: The productive fraction for most TCR beta V segments was about 90% or about 30% in an earlier analysis. The study labeled roughly 160 TCR beta chains cytomegalovirus-associated. Immune exposure information comprised only CMV serostatus.

With 60 Vbeta and 13 Jbeta primers, the PCR was carried out. Per the original data handling: Per a later analysis, the number of unique TCR beta chains was 75 million to 90 million, of which roughly 9.9 million were shared. TCRdb's copy holds only in-frame clones and misses some; the assay was immunoSEQ multiplex PCR. V and J calls and clone size come straight from that table; D and trimming were deduced from the DNA. Of roughly 100,000 clones listed, 65% to 75% were seen once; the top ten hold 2.5% to 3.5%. In this sample, this clone turned up once. Its matching antigen is unknown. Losses at the gene ends were 0 bases for V and 6 bases for J; bases not matched to a gene: 3. CDR1 and CDR2 from the germline V gene are SGHRS and YFSETQ. The CDR3 covers 16 residues.

This TCR came from a female donor in good health and CMV-seronegative. The sample was PBMCs. V is TRBV5-1 and J is TRBJ2-3; 14 positions match TRBD2. CDR3 in amino acids: CASSLGLAGGPDTQYF. CDR3 sequence (DNA): TGCGCCAGCAGCTTGGGACTAGCGGGAGGGCCGGATACGCAGTATTTT.